A selection of T cell receptor beta chains follows, all from one sample in a study of a mutant IDH1 vaccine in newly diagnosed glioma. Clones were read by immunoSEQ multiplex PCR, and TCRdb kept only the in-frame ones, dropping some. The repertoire includes about 52,000 clones, around nine tenths of them detected once, and 2.4% sits in the top ten. No antigen has been assigned to these receptors. Source: PBMCs, taken from a glioma patient whose treatment included an IDH1 peptide vaccine. Receptors were obtained from a man aged 50-59 years with glioma. The CDR3 runs from the conserved cysteine through the conserved F or W. The D gene is left open where the match is weak. Size is stated for part of the rows, as once, few or many counts, or as a class when the clone is expanded.

v_gene: TRBV5-1
j_gene: TRBJ1-1
d_gene: TRBD1
abundance: .
len: 13
CDR3aa: CASSFLDRGQAFF
CDR3nt: TGCGCCAGCAGCTTTCTGGACAGGGGGCAAGCTTTCTTT

v_gene: TRBV11-1
j_gene: TRBJ2-3
d_gene: TRBD2
abundance: .
len: 16
CDR3aa: CASSLELAGGTDTQYF
CDR3nt: TGTGCCAGCAGCCTCGAACTAGCGGGGGGCACAGATACGCAGTATTTT

v_gene: TRBV5-1
j_gene: TRBJ1-5
d_gene: TRBD1
abundance: .
len: 16
CDR3aa: CASSLTPTGPGQPQHF
CDR3nt: TGCGCCAGCAGCTTGACACCGACAGGGCCAGGGCAGCCCCAGCATTTT

v_gene: TRBV20-1
j_gene: TRBJ2-1
d_gene: TRBD1
abundance: .
len: 10
CDR3aa: CSASRTGEFF
CDR3nt: TGCAGTGCTTCCCGGACAGGGGAGTTCTTC

v_gene: TRBV5-1
j_gene: TRBJ1-2
d_gene: TRBD1
abundance: few
len: 16
CDR3aa: CASSPIRVWDRYGYTF
CDR3nt: TGCGCCAGCAGCCCGATCCGTGTGTGGGACAGATATGGCTACACCTTC

v_gene: TRBV14
j_gene: TRBJ2-7
d_gene: .
abundance: .
len: 14
CDR3aa: CASSRYGESYEQYF
CDR3nt: TGTGCCAGCAGCCGATACGGGGAGTCCTACGAGCAGTACTTC

v_gene: TRBV27
j_gene: TRBJ2-3
d_gene: .
abundance: .
len: 16
CDR3aa: CASSPHGRRSTDTQYF
CDR3nt: TGTGCCAGCAGCCCTCACGGGAGACGTAGCACAGATACGCAGTATTTT

v_gene: TRBV29-1
j_gene: TRBJ2-7
d_gene: TRBD1
abundance: .
len: 14
CDR3aa: CSVLRQGANYEQYF
CDR3nt: TGCAGCGTGCTTAGACAGGGGGCCAACTACGAGCAGTACTTC

v_gene: TRBV30
j_gene: TRBJ1-6
d_gene: .
abundance: once
len: 14
CDR3aa: CAWSVGLYNSPLHF
CDR3nt: TGTGCCTGGAGTGTGGGCCTGTATAATTCACCCCTCCACTTT

v_gene: TRBV14
j_gene: TRBJ2-7
d_gene: .
abundance: .
len: 12
CDR3aa: CASSPSRESAYF
CDR3nt: TGTGCCAGCAGCCCTAGTAGGGAATCCGCGTACTTC

v_gene: TRBV5-6
j_gene: TRBJ1-5
d_gene: .
abundance: .
len: 13
CDR3aa: CASSFGANQPQHF
CDR3nt: TGTGCCAGCAGCTTTGGGGCGAATCAGCCCCAGCATTTT

v_gene: TRBV7-8
j_gene: TRBJ1-2
d_gene: TRBD1
abundance: .
len: 16
CDR3aa: CASSLARTGGAEGYTF
CDR3nt: TGTGCCAGCAGCTTGGCCCGAACAGGGGGCGCAGAAGGCTACACCTTC

v_gene: TRBV16
j_gene: TRBJ1-5
d_gene: .
abundance: .
len: 13
CDR3aa: CASSQSPYQPQHF
CDR3nt: TGTGCCAGCAGCCAATCTCCGTACCAGCCCCAGCATTTT

v_gene: TRBV7-9
j_gene: TRBJ2-2
d_gene: .
abundance: .
len: 14
CDR3aa: CASSFSGYTGELFF
CDR3nt: TGTGCCAGCAGCTTCAGCGGGTACACCGGGGAGCTGTTTTTT

v_gene: TRBV15
j_gene: TRBJ2-1
d_gene: .
abundance: .
len: 14
CDR3aa: CATSRTRGVNEQFF
CDR3nt: TGTGCCACCAGCAGAACTAGGGGGGTTAATGAGCAGTTCTTC

v_gene: TRBV4-2
j_gene: TRBJ2-7
d_gene: .
abundance: .
len: 14
CDR3aa: CASSQAREPYEQYF
CDR3nt: TGTGCCAGCAGCCAAGCAAGGGAACCCTACGAGCAGTACTTC

v_gene: TRBV19
j_gene: TRBJ2-6
d_gene: .
abundance: few
len: 14
CDR3aa: CASSILPEGNVLTF
CDR3nt: TGTGCCAGTAGTATACTCCCGGAGGGCAACGTCCTGACTTTC

v_gene: TRBV27
j_gene: TRBJ2-1
d_gene: .
abundance: .
len: 13
CDR3aa: CASSLDSYNEQFF
CDR3nt: TGTGCCAGCAGTCTCGACTCCTACAATGAGCAGTTCTTC

v_gene: TRBV29-1
j_gene: TRBJ2-6
d_gene: .
abundance: .
len: 14
CDR3aa: CSVAGISGANVLTF
CDR3nt: TGCAGCGTGGCCGGCATCTCTGGGGCCAACGTCCTGACTTTC

v_gene: TRBV27
j_gene: TRBJ2-7
d_gene: TRBD2
abundance: once
len: 13
CDR3aa: CATSRGGPNEQYF
CDR3nt: TGTGCCACCTCTCGCGGGGGGCCCAACGAGCAGTACTTC

v_gene: TRBV19
j_gene: TRBJ1-2
d_gene: .
abundance: .
len: 15
CDR3aa: CASIDPGSTNYGYTF
CDR3nt: TGTGCCAGTATCGACCCAGGGTCGACCAACTATGGCTACACCTTC

v_gene: TRBV29-1
j_gene: TRBJ2-3
d_gene: TRBD1
abundance: .
len: 15
CDR3aa: CSVQKTGGSTDTQYF
CDR3nt: TGCAGCGTACAGAAGACAGGGGGGAGCACAGATACGCAGTATTTT

v_gene: TRBV19
j_gene: TRBJ2-7
d_gene: .
abundance: .
len: 15
CDR3aa: CASSMSPTDSYEQYF
CDR3nt: TGTGCCAGTAGTATGTCGCCGACAGACTCCTACGAGCAGTACTTC

v_gene: TRBV4-3
j_gene: TRBJ1-4
d_gene: .
abundance: .
len: 16
CDR3aa: CASSQFTPPTNEKLFF
CDR3nt: TGCGCCAGCAGCCAATTCACCCCGCCAACTAATGAAAAACTGTTTTTT

v_gene: TRBV11-2
j_gene: TRBJ1-1
d_gene: .
abundance: .
len: 15
CDR3aa: CASSWRLRMNTEAFF
CDR3nt: TGTGCCAGCAGTTGGAGACTGCGGATGAACACTGAAGCTTTCTTT

v_gene: TRBV6-5
j_gene: TRBJ2-1
d_gene: TRBD1
abundance: .
len: 16
CDR3aa: CASSYSTGGRLGEQFF
CDR3nt: TGTGCCAGCAGTTACTCGACAGGGGGCCGCCTGGGTGAGCAGTTCTTC

v_gene: TRBV27
j_gene: TRBJ2-7
d_gene: TRBD2
abundance: .
len: 15
CDR3aa: CASSSTSGVTYEQYF
CDR3nt: TGTGCCAGCAGTTCAACTAGCGGGGTGACCTACGAGCAGTACTTC

v_gene: TRBV9
j_gene: TRBJ2-3
d_gene: .
abundance: .
len: 17
CDR3aa: CASSVRGQLTSTDTQYF
CDR3nt: TGTGCCAGCAGCGTGAGAGGACAGCTAACTAGCACAGATACGCAGTATTTT

v_gene: TRBV19
j_gene: TRBJ1-5
d_gene: .
abundance: .
len: 15
CDR3aa: CASSIGGRANQPQHF
CDR3nt: TGTGCCAGTAGTATCGGCGGCAGGGCCAATCAGCCCCAGCATTTT

v_gene: TRBV9
j_gene: TRBJ2-7
d_gene: TRBD2
abundance: .
len: 15
CDR3aa: CASSVVGGEGYEQYF
CDR3nt: TGTGCCAGCAGCGTAGTGGGTGGGGAGGGCTACGAGCAGTACTTC

v_gene: TRBV25-1
j_gene: TRBJ2-1
d_gene: TRBD2
abundance: .
len: 12
CDR3aa: CASRAGNNEQFF
CDR3nt: TGTGCCAGCCGAGCGGGAAACAATGAGCAGTTCTTC

v_gene: TRBV5-5
j_gene: TRBJ2-7
d_gene: TRBD2
abundance: .
len: 13
CDR3aa: CASRGGSSYEQYF
CDR3nt: TGTGCCAGCAGGGGGGGGTCCAGTTACGAGCAGTACTTC

v_gene: TRBV11-2
j_gene: TRBJ2-7
d_gene: .
abundance: .
len: 13
CDR3aa: CASSLDHNYEQYF
CDR3nt: TGTGCCAGCAGCTTAGATCACAACTACGAGCAGTACTTC

v_gene: TRBV5-5
j_gene: TRBJ2-7
d_gene: .
abundance: .
len: 14
CDR3aa: CASSLGPLSYEQYF
CDR3nt: TGTGCCAGCAGCTTGGGACCCTTATCCTACGAGCAGTACTTC

v_gene: TRBV7-3
j_gene: TRBJ2-5
d_gene: TRBD2
abundance: .
len: 15
CDR3aa: CASSLGGLGQETQYF
CDR3nt: TGTGCCAGCAGCTTGGGGGGACTAGGCCAAGAGACCCAGTACTTC

v_gene: TRBV7-2
j_gene: TRBJ2-5
d_gene: .
abundance: few
len: 15
CDR3aa: CASSLVGLPQETQYF
CDR3nt: TGTGCCAGCAGCTTAGTTGGGCTCCCACAAGAGACCCAGTACTTC

v_gene: TRBV18
j_gene: TRBJ1-1
d_gene: .
abundance: .
len: 12
CDR3aa: CASSPSPGEAFF
CDR3nt: TGTGCCAGCTCACCATCTCCGGGGGAAGCTTTCTTT

v_gene: TRBV5-6
j_gene: TRBJ2-1
d_gene: .
abundance: .
len: 14
CDR3aa: CASSFGSSYNEQFF
CDR3nt: TGTGCCAGCAGCTTTGGGAGCTCCTACAATGAGCAGTTCTTC

v_gene: TRBV14
j_gene: TRBJ1-6
d_gene: TRBD1
abundance: .
len: 14
CDR3aa: CASSPGQRNSPLHF
CDR3nt: TGTGCCAGCAGCCCGGGACAGCGTAATTCACCCCTCCACTTT